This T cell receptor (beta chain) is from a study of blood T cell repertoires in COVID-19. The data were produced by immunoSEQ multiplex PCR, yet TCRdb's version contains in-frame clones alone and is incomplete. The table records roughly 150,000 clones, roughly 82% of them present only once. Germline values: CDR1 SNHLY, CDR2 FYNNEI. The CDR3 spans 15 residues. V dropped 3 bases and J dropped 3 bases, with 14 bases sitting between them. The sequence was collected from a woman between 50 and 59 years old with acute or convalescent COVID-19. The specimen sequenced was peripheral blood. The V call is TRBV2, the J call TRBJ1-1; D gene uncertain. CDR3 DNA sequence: TGTGCCAGCAGTGACGGTTTGGCGGTTTACACTGAAGCTTTCTTT. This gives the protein CASSDGLAVYTEAFF.